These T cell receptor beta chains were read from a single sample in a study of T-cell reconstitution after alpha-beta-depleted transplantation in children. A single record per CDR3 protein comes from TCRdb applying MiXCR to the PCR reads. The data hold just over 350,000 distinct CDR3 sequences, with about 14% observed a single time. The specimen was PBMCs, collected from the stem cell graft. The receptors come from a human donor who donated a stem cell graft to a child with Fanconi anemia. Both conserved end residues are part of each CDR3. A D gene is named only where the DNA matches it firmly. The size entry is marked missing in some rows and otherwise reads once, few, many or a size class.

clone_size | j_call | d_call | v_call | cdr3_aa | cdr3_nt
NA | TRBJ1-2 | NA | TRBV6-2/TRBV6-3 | CASSGGGGHYGYTF | TGTGCCAGCAGTGGGGGCGGAGGACACTATGGCTACACCTTC
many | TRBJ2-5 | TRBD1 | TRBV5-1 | CASSLGQGQETQYF | TGCGCCAGCAGCTTGGGACAGGGGCAAGAGACCCAGTACTTC
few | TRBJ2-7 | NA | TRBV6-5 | CASSYGEDNYEQYF | TGTGCCAGCAGTTACGGGGAGGACAACTACGAGCAGTACTTC
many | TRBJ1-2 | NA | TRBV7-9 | CASSALDGYTF | TGTGCCAGCAGCGCCCTGGATGGCTACACCTTC
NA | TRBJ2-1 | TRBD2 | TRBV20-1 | CSAPKFSGGLYNEQFF | TGCAGTGCCCCAAAGTTTAGCGGGGGCCTCTACAATGAGCAGTTCTTC
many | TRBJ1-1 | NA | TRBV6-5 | CASSSLSDWTEAFF | TGTGCCAGCAGTTCCCTTTCCGACTGGACTGAAGCTTTCTTT
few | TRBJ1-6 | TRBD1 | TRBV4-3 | CASSQDLLQGDSPLHF | TGCGCCAGCAGCCAAGATCTTTTGCAGGGGGATTCACCCCTCCACTTT
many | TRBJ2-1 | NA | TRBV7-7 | CASSSRPRDEQFF | TGTGCTAGCAGCTCTCGCCCCAGGGACGAGCAGTTCTTC
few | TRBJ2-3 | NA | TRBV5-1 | CASSNTSDTQYF | TGCGCCAGCAGCAACACCTCAGATACGCAGTATTTT
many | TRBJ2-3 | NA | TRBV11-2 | CASSASRGSSTDTQYF | TGTGCCAGCAGCGCGTCCAGGGGTTCTAGCACAGATACGCAGTATTTT
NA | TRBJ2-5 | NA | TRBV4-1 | CASSQETSEGEAQYF | TGCGCCAGCAGCCAAGAAACTAGCGAGGGGGAGGCCCAGTACTTC
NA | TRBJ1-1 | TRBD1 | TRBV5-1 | CASSSQGAITEAFF | TGCGCCAGCAGTTCACAGGGGGCAATCACTGAAGCTTTCTTT
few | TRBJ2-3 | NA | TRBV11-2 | CASSLEGNTLDTQYF | TGTGCCAGCAGCTTAGAAGGGAATACCCTAGATACGCAGTATTTT
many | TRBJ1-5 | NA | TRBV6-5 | CASSYGPYNQPQHF | TGTGCCAGCAGTTACGGGCCGTACAATCAGCCCCAGCATTTT
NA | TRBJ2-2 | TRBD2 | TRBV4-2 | CASSQAISGIYTGELFF | TGTGCCAGCAGCCAAGCTATCAGCGGGATTTACACCGGGGAGCTGTTTTTT
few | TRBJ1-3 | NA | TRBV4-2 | CASSQGVENTIYF | TGTGCCAGCAGCCAAGGCGTAGAAAACACCATATATTTT
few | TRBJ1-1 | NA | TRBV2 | CASSIRGIEQTEAFF | TGTGCCAGCAGTATCAGAGGTATTGAACAGACTGAAGCTTTCTTT
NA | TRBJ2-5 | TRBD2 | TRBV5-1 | CASSPMTSGGVETQYF | TGCGCCAGCAGCCCAATGACTAGCGGGGGTGTGGAGACCCAGTACTTC
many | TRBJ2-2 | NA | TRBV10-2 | CASSESVGGELFF | TGCGCCAGCAGTGAGTCGGTGGGCGGGGAGCTGTTTTTT
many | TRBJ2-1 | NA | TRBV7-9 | CASSWAAVDNEQFF | TGTGCCAGCAGCTGGGCAGCAGTAGACAATGAGCAGTTCTTC
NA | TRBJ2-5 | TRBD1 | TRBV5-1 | CASSFIGTGEETQYF | TGCGCCAGCAGCTTCATCGGGACAGGGGAAGAGACCCAGTACTTC
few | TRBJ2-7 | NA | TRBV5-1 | CASSSDPGQYEQYF | TGCGCCAGCAGCTCAGATCCGGGACAATACGAGCAGTACTTC
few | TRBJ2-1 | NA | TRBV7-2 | CASSLHRGGEQFF | TGTGCCAGCAGCTTACATCGGGGTGGCGAGCAGTTCTTC